The next 5 T cell receptor beta chains were all read from a single sample in a study of blood T cell repertoires in COVID-19. Using immunoSEQ multiplex PCR, the repertoire was profiled, and TCRdb retains in-frame clones only, with some absent. Here the sample spans around 110,000 clones, 82% being singletons. Sequencing was carried out using peripheral blood. These receptors all stem from a man aged 65 to 79 with active or convalescent COVID-19.

The chain combines TRBV30 with TRBJ2-1; no clear D gene. The CDR3 spans 11 residues. Between the trimmed V and J ends, which lost 5 bases and 9 bases, there was a span of 11 bases. Germline loops: CDR1 GTSNPN, CDR2 SVGIG (reference sequence). The CDR3 spells CAWVQMSEQFF. The CDR3 coding sequence is TGTGCCTGGGTCCAAATGAGTGAGCAGTTCTTC. Variable domain in full (rest from reference TRBV30 and TRBJ2-1): SQTIHQWPATLVQPVGSPLSLECTVEGTSNPNLYWYRQAAGRGLQLLFYSVGIGQISSEVPQNLSASRPQDRQFILSSKKLLLSDSGFYLCAWVQMSEQFFGPGTRLTVL.

This chain joins TRBV28 and TRBJ1-5; 9 nucleotides align to TRBD1. In germline, CDR1 is MDHEN, CDR2 SYDVKM. J lost 4 bases, V lost 0 bases, and 4 bases had no gene match. There are 16 residues in the CDR3. The CDR3 DNA follows: TGTGCCAGCAGTTTATGGGGGACAGGGCCTAATCAGCCCCAGCATTTT. This codes for CASSLWGTGPNQPQHF.

In this sample, this clone turned up many times. The gene calls are TRBV7-2 and TRBJ2-7, with a tentative D call TRBD1 (6 bases). The CDR3 is 15 residues long. V lost 5 bases and J lost 2, with 16 bases in between. Germline V CDR1 and CDR2: SGHTA, FQGNSA. The CDR3 DNA is TGTGCCAGCAGCCTAGACCCGGGGACACCCTACGAGCAGTACTTC. Translating it yields CASSLDPGTPYEQYF.

The chain carries TRBV10-2 and TRBJ2-5, with 7 bases lining up with TRBD2. Losses at the gene ends were 7 bases for V and 1 base for J; bases not matched to a gene: 3. Germline V lookup: CDR1 WSHSY, CDR2 SAAADI. The CDR3 has 13 amino acids. Here the CDR3 DNA reads TGCGCCAGCACCTGGGGGGGCCAAGAGACCCAGTACTTC. It is translated as CASTWGGQETQYF.

The rearrangement links TRBV6-2 or TRBV6-3 to TRBJ1-1, with D maybe TRBD1 (5 bases). The CDR3 is 13 residues long. Germline CDR1 reads MNHEY; CDR2 reads SVGEGT. Trimming cost V 4 bases and J 4 bases, with 10 bases left between them. For the CDR3, the DNA is TGTGCCAGCAGTTTTGTTGGGGCCACTGAAGCTTTCTTT. It yields the protein CASSFVGATEAFF.